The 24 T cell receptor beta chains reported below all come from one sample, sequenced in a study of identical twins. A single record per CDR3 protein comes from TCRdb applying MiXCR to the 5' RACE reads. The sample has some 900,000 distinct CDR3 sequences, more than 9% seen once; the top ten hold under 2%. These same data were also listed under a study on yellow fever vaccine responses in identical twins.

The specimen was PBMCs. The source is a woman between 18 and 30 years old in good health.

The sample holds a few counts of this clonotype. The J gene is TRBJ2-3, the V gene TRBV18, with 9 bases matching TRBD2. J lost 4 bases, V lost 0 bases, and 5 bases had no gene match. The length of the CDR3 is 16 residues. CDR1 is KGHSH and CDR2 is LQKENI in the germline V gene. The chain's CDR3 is CASSPPAGGGPDTQYF. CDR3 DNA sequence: TGTGCCAGCTCACCACCCGCGGGAGGGGGTCCAGATACGCAGTATTTT.

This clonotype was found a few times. CDR3 region: CSAAWGVTSTDTQYF. The CDR3 nucleotides are TGCAGTGCTGCCTGGGGGGTCACTAGCACAGATACGCAGTATTTT. The chain couples TRBV20-1 to TRBJ2-3, with a tentative D call TRBD2 (6 bases). CDR1 is DFQATT, CDR2 SNEGSKA, per germline (reference sequence). V lost 5 bases and J 0 bases, leaving 15 bases between the germline ends. The CDR3 is 15 amino acids.

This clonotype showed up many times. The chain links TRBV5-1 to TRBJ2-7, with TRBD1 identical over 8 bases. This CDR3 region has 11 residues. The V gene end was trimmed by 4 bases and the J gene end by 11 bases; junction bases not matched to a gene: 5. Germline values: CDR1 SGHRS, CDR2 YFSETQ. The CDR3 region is CASSGTGRKYF. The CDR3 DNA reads TGCGCCAGCAGCGGGACAGGTCGGAAGTACTTC.

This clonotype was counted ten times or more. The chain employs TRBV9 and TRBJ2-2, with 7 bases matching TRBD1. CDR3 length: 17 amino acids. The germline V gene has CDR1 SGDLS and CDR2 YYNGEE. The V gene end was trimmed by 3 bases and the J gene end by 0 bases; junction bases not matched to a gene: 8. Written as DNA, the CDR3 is TGTGCCAGCAGCGCAAACCCCGGGACAGCGAACACCGGGGAGCTGTTTTTT. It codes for CASSANPGTANTGELFF.

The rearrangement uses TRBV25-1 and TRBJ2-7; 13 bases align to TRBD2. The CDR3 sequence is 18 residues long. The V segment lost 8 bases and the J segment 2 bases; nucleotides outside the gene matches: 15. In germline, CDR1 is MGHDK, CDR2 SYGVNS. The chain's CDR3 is CASGGGGLAGPTPYEQYF. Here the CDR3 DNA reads TGTGCCAGCGGCGGTGGGGGACTAGCGGGACCGACCCCCTACGAGCAGTACTTC.

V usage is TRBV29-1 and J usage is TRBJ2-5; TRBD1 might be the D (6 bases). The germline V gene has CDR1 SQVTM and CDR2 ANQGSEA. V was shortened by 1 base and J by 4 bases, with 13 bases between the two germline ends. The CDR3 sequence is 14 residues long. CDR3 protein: CSVEGGLLPETQYF. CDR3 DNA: TGCAGCGTTGAAGGGGGGCTTTTACCAGAGACCCAGTACTTC.

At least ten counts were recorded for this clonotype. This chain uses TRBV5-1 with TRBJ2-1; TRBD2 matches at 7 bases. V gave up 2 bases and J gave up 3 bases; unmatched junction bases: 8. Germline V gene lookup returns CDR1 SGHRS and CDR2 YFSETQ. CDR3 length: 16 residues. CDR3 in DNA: TGCGCCAGCAGCTTTTCGCCCTCTAGCGGCTACAATGAGCAGTTCTTC. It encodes CASSFSPSSGYNEQFF. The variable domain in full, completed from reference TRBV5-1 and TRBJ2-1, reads KAGVTQTPRYLIKTRGQQVTLSCSPISGHRSVSWYQQTPGQGLQFLFEYFSETQRNKGNFPGRFSGRQFSNSRSEMNVSTLELGDSALYLCASSFSPSSGYNEQFFGPGTRLTVL.

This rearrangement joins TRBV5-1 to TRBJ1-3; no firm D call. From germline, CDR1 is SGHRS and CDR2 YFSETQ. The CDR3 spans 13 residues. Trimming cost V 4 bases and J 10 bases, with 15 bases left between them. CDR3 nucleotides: TGCGCCAGCAGCAAGGACGGCCCCGGGACCATATATTTT. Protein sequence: CASSKDGPGTIYF. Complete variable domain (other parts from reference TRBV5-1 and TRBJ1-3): KAGVTQTPRYLIKTRGQQVTLSCSPISGHRSVSWYQQTPGQGLQFLFEYFSETQRNKGNFPGRFSGRQFSNSRSEMNVSTLELGDSALYLCASSKDGPGTIYFGEGSWLTVV.

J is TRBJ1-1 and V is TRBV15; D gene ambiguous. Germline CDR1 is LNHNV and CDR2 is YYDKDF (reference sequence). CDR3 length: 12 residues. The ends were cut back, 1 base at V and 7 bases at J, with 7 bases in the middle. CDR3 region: CATSRAESEAFF. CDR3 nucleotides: TGTGCCACCAGCAGAGCTGAGAGTGAAGCTTTCTTT.

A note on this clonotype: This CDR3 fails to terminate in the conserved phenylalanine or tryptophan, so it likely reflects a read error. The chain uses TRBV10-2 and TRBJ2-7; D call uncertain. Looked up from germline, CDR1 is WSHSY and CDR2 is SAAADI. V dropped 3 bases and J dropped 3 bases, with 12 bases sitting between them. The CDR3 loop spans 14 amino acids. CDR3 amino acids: CASSEYGAFYEQYL. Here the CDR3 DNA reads TGCGCCAGCAGTGAATACGGAGCCTTCTACGAGCAGTACTTA.

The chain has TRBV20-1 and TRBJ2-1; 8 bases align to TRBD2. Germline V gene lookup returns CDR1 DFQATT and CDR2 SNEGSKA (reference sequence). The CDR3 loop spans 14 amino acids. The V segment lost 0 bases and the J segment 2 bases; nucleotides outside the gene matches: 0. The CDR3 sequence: CSARDGGAYNEQFF. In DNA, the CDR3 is TGCAGTGCTAGAGACGGGGGGGCCTACAATGAGCAGTTCTTC.

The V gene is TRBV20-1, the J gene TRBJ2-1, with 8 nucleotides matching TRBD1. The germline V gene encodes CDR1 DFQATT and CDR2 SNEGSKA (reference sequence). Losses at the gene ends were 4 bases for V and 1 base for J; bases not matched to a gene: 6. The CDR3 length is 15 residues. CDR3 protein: CSAKMTGASYNEQFF. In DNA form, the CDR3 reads TGCAGTGCTAAGATGACAGGGGCGTCCTACAATGAGCAGTTCTTC.

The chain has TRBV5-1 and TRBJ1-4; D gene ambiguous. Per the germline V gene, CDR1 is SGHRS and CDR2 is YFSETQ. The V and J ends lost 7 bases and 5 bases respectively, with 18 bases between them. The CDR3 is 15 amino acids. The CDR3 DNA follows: TGCGCCAGCCGGAGCCAGGACGGACGAAATGAAAAACTGTTTTTT. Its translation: CASRSQDGRNEKLFF. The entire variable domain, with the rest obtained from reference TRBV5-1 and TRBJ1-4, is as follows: KAGVTQTPRYLIKTRGQQVTLSCSPISGHRSVSWYQQTPGQGLQFLFEYFSETQRNKGNFPGRFSGRQFSNSRSEMNVSTLELGDSALYLCASRSQDGRNEKLFFGSGTQLSVL.

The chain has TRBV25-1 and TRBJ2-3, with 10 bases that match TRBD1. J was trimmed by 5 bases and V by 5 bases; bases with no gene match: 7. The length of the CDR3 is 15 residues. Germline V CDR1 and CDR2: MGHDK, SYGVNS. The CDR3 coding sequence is TGTGCCAGCAGTCCTGACAGGGGGCTGGGAGATACGCAGTATTTT. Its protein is CASSPDRGLGDTQYF.

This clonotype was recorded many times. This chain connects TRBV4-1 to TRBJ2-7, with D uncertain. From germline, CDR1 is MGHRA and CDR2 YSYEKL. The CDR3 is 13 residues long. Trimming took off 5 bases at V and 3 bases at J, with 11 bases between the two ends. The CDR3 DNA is TGCGCCAGCAGCTACAAGGTAGTCTACGAGCAGTACTTC. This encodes CASSYKVVYEQYF.

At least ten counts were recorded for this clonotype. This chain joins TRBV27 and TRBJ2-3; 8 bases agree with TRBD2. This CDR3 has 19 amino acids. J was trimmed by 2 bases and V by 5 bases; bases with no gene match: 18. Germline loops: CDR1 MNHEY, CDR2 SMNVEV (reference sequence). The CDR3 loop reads CASSLSVPGTRVFTDTQYF. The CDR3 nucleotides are TGTGCCAGCAGTCTTAGTGTGCCCGGGACTAGGGTTTTCACAGATACGCAGTATTTT.

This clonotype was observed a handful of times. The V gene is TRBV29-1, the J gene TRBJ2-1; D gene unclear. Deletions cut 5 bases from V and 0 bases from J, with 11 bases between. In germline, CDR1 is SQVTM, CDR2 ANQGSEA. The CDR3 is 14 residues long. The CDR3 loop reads CSVLKGYSYNEQFF. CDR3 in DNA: TGCAGCGTTCTAAAGGGCTACTCCTACAATGAGCAGTTCTTC.

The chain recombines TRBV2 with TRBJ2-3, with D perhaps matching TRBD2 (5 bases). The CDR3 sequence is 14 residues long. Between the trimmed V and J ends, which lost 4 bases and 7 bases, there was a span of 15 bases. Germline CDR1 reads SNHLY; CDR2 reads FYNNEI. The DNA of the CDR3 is TGTGCCAGCAGTGTTCGGGATTTAGAGTATACGCAGTATTTT. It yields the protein CASSVRDLEYTQYF.

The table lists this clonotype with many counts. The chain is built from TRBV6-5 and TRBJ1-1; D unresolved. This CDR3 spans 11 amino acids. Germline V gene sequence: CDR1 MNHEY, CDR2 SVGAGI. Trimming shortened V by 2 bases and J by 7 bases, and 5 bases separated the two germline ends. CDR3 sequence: CASSYRNEAFF. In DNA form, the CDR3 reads TGTGCCAGCAGTTACAGAAATGAAGCTTTCTTT.

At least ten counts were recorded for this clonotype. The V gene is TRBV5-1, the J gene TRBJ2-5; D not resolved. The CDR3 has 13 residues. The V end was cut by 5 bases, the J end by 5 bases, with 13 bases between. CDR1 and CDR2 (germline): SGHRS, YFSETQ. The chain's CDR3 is CASRGTQKETQYF. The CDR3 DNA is TGCGCCAGCAGAGGCACCCAAAAGGAGACCCAGTACTTC. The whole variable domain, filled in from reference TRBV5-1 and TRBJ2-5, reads KAGVTQTPRYLIKTRGQQVTLSCSPISGHRSVSWYQQTPGQGLQFLFEYFSETQRNKGNFPGRFSGRQFSNSRSEMNVSTLELGDSALYLCASRGTQKETQYFGPGTRLLVL.

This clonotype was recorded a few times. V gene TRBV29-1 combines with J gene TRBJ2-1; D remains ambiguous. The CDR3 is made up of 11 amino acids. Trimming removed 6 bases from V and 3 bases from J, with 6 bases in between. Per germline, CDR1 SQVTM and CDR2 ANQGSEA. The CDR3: CSVSSYNEQFF. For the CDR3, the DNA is TGCAGCGTCTCCAGCTACAATGAGCAGTTCTTC.

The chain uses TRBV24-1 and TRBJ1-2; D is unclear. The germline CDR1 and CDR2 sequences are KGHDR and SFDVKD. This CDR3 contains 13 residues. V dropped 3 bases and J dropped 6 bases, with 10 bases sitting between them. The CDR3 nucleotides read TGTGCCACCAGTGATCGGGGAGACCATGGCTACACCTTC. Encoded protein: CATSDRGDHGYTF.

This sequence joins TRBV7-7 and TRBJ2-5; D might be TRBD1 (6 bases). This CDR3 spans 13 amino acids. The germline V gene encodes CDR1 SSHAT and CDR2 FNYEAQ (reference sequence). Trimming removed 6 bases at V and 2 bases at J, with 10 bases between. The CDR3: CASRSGTQETQYF. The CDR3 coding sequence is TGTGCCAGCAGGTCCGGGACACAAGAGACCCAGTACTTC.

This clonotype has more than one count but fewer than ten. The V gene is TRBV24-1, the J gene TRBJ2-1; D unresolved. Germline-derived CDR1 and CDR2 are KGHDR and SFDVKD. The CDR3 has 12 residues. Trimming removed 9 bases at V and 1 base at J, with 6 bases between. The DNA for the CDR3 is TGTGCCACCGGGGTGTCCTACAATGAGCAGTTCTTC. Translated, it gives CATGVSYNEQFF.